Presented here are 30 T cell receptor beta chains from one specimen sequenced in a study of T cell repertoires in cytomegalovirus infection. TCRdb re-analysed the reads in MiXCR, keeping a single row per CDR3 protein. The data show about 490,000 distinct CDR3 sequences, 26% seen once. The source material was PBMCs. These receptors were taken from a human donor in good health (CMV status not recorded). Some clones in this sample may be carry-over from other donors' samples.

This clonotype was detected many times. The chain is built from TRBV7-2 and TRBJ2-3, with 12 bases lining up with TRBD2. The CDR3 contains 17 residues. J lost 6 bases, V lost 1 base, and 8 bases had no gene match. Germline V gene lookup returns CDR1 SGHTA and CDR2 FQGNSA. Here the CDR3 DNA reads TGTGCCAGCAGCTTAGTATCGGCTAGCGGGAGGGTGGATACGCAGTATTTT. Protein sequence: CASSLVSASGRVDTQYF.

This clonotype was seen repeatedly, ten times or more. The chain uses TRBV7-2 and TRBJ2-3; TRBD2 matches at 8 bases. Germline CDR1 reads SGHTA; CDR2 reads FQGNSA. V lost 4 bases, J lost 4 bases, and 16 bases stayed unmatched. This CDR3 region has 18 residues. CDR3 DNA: TGTGCCAGCAGCTATCTCCCCACGGGGGGGAGTCCCGCAGATACGCAGTATTTT. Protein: CASSYLPTGGSPADTQYF.

The chain's CDR3 is CASSDGREYMNTEAFF. The CDR3, as DNA: TGTGCCAGCAGCGACGGCAGGGAATATATGAACACTGAAGCTTTCTTT. The chain uses TRBV6-2 or TRBV6-3 and TRBJ1-1, with D possibly TRBD1 on 5 matching bases. Germline-derived CDR1 and CDR2 are MNHEY and SVGEGT. This CDR3 contains 16 residues. V was clipped by 6 bases and J by 0 bases, with 17 bases between them.

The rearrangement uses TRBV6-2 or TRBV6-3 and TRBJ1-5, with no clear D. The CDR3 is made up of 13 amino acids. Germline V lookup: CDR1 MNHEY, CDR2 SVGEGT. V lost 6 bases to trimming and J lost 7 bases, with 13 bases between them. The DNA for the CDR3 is TGTGCCAGCAGCCGGGATCTTGACCAGCCCCAGCATTTT. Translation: CASSRDLDQPQHF.

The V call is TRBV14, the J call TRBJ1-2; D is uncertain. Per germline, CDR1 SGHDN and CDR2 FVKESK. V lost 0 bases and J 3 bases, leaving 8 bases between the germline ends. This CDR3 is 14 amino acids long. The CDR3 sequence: CASSQDDLYYGYTF. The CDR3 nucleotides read TGTGCCAGCAGCCAAGATGACTTGTACTATGGCTACACCTTC.

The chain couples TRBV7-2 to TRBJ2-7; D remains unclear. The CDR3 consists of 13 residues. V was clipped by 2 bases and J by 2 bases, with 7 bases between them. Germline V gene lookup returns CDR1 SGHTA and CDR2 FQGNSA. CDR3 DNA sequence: TGTGCCAGCAGCTTATATGGGGCCTACGAGCAGTACTTC. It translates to CASSLYGAYEQYF. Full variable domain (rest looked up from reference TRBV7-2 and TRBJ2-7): GAGVSQSPSNKVTEKGKDVELRCDPISGHTALYWYRQSLGQGLEFLIYFQGNSAPDKSGLPSDRFSAERTGGSVSTLTIQRTQQEDSAVYLCASSLYGAYEQYFGPGTRLTVT.

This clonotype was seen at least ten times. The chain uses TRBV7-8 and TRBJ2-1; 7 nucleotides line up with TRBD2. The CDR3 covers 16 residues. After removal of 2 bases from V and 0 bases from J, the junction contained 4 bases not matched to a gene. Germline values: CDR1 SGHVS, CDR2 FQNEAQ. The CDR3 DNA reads TGTGCCAGCAGCTTATATGGCGGGAGCTCCTACAATGAGCAGTTCTTC. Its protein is CASSLYGGSSYNEQFF. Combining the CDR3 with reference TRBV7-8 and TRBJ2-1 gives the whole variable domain GAGVSQSPRYKVAKRGQDVALRCDPISGHVSLFWYQQALGQGPEFLTYFQNEAQLDKSGLPSDRFFAERPEGSVSTLKIQRTQQEDSAVYLCASSLYGGSSYNEQFFGPGTRLTVL.

DNA for the CDR3: TGCGCCAGCAGCGACCTAGCAGGTGGTTTCGACGAGCAGTACTTC. This sequence encodes CASSDLAGGFDEQYF. This chain uses TRBV4-1 with TRBJ2-7; weak D call: TRBD2 (5 bases). In germline, CDR1 is MGHRA, CDR2 YSYEKL. CDR3 length equals 15 residues. Trimming pared 5 bases from V and 5 bases from J, leaving 19 bases between.

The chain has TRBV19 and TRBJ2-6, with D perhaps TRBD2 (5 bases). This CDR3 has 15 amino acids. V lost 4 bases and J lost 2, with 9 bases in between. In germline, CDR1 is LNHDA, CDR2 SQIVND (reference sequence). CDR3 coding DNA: TGTGCCAGTAGTAGTATCGGGACTGGGGCCAACGTCCTGACTTTC. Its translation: CASSSIGTGANVLTF.

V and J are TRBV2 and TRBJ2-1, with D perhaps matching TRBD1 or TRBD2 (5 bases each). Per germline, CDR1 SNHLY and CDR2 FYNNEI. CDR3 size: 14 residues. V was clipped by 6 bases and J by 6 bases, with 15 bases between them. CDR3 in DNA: TGTGCCAGCAGGGACATGAGCGGATCCAATGAGCAGTTCTTC. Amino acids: CASRDMSGSNEQFF.

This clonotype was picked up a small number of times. The CDR3 coding sequence is TGCAGCGTTGATTTCGGGGGGAATCAGCCCCAGCATTTT. It specifies CSVDFGGNQPQHF. The chain is built from TRBV29-1 and TRBJ1-5; D perhaps matches TRBD1 (5 bases). This CDR3 has 13 residues. Trimming removed 3 bases at V and 4 bases at J, with 10 bases between. Germline values: CDR1 SQVTM, CDR2 ANQGSEA.

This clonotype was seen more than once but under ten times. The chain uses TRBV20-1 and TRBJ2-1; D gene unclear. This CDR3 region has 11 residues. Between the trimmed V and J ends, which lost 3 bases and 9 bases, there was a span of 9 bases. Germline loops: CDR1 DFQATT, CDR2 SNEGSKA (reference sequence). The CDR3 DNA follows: TGCAGTGCTAGGGCCTCCGTTGAGCAGTTCTTC. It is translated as CSARASVEQFF.

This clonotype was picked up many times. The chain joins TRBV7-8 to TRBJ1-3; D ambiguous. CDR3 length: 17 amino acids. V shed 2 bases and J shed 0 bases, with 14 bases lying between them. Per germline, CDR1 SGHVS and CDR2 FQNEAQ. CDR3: CASSLMAASPSGNTIYF. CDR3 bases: TGTGCCAGCAGCTTAATGGCAGCATCTCCCTCTGGAAACACCATATATTTT.

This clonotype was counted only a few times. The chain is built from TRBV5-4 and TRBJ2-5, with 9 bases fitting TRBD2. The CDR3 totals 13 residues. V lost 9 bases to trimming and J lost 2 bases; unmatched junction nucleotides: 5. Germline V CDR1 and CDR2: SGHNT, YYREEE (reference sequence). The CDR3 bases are TGTGCCACCTCTAGCGGGGAGCAAGAGACCCAGTACTTC. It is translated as CATSSGEQETQYF.

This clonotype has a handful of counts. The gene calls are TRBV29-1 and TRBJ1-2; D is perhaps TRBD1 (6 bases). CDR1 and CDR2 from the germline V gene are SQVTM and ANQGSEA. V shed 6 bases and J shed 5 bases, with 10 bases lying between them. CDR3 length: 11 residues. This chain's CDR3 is CSVGQGYGYTF. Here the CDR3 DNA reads TGCAGCGTGGGGCAGGGGTATGGCTACACCTTC. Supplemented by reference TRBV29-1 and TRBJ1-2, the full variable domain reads SAVISQKPSRDICQRGTSLTIQCQVDSQVTMMFWYRQQPGQSLTLIATANQGSEATYESGFVIDKFPISRPNLTFSTLTVSNMSPEDSSIYLCSVGQGYGYTFGSGTRLTVV.

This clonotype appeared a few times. Here the CDR3 DNA reads TGTGCCAGCAACCCCCTCCGATTAGCGGGATGGGATGATACGCAGTATTTT. Its translation is CASNPLRLAGWDDTQYF. The V gene is TRBV7-4, the J gene TRBJ2-3, with 8 bases aligning to TRBD2. This CDR3 spans 17 amino acids. In germline, CDR1 is SGHVT, CDR2 SQSDAQ. Trimming removed 7 bases from V and 6 bases from J; junction bases left unmatched: 18.

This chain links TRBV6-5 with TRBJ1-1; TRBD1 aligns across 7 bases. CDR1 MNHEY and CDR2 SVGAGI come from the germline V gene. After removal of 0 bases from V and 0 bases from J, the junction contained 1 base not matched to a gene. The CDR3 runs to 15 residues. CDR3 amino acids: CASSYSGQVNTEAFF. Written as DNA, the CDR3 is TGTGCCAGCAGTTACTCCGGACAGGTGAACACTGAAGCTTTCTTT.

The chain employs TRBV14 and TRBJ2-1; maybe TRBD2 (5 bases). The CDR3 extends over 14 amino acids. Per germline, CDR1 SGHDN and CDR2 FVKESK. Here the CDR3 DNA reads TGTGACCCCCCGGCCAGGCTAGCTTACAATGAGCAGTTCTTC. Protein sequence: CDPPARLAYNEQFF.

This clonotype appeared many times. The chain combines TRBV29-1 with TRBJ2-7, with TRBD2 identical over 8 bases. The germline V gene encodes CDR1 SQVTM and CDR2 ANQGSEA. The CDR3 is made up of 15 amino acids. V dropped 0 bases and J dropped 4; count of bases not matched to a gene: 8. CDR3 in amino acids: CSVEDRSGRGYEQYF. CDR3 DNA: TGCAGCGTTGAAGATCGATCCGGGAGGGGTTACGAGCAGTACTTC.

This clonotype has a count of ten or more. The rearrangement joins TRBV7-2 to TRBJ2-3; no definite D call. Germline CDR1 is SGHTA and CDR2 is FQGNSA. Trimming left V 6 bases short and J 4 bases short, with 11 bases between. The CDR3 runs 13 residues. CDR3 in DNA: TGTGCCAGCAGATACGCGAGAGCAGATACGCAGTATTTT. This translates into CASRYARADTQYF.

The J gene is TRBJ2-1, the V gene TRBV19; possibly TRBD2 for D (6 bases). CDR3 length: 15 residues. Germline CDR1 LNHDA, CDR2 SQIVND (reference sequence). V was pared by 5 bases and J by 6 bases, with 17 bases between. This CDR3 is CASSVRELAGNEQFF. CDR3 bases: TGTGCCAGTAGTGTACGGGAGCTCGCGGGCAATGAGCAGTTCTTC.

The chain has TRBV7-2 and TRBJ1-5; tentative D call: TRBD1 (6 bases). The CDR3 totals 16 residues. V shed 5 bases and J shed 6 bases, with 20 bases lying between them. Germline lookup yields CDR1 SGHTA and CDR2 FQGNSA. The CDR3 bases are TGTGCCAGCAGCGGGGGGGGGGGGGGGGCGGGTCAGCCCCAGCATTTT. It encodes CASSGGGGGAGQPQHF.

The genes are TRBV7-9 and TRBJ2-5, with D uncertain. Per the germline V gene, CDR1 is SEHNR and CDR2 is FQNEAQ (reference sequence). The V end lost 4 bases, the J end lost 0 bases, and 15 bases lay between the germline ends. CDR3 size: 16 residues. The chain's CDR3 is CASSSDGWAHQETQYF. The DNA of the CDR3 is TGTGCCAGCAGCTCGGACGGATGGGCGCACCAAGAGACCCAGTACTTC. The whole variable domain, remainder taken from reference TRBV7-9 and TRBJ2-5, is DTGVSQNPRHKITKRGQNVTFRCDPISEHNRLYWYRQTLGQGPEFLTYFQNEAQLEKSRLLSDRFSAERPKGSFSTLEIQRTEQGDSAMYLCASSSDGWAHQETQYFGPGTRLLVL.

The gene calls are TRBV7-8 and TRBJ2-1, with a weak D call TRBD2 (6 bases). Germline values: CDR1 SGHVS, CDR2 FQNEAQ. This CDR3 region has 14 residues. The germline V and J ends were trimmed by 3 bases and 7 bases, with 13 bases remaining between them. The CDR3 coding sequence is TGTGCCAGCAGCTTTGTTCGGGAGCGTAATGAGCAGTTCTTC. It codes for CASSFVRERNEQFF.

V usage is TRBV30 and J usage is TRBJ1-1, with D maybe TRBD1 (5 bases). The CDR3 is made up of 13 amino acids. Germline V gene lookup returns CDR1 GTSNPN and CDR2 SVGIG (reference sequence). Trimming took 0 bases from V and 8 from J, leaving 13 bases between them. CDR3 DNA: TGTGCCTGGAGTGTAATAAGCACAGGCGAAGCTTTCTTT. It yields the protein CAWSVISTGEAFF. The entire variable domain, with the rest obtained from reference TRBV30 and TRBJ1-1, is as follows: SQTIHQWPATLVQPVGSPLSLECTVEGTSNPNLYWYRQAAGRGLQLLFYSVGIGQISSEVPQNLSASRPQDRQFILSSKKLLLSDSGFYLCAWSVISTGEAFFGQGTRLTVV.

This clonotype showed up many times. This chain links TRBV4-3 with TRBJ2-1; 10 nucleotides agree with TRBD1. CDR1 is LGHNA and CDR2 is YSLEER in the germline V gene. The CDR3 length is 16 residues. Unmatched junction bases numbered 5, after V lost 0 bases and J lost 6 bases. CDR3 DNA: TGCGCCAGCAGCCAAGACTTCGGGACAGGGGTCAATGAGCAGTTCTTC. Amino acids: CASSQDFGTGVNEQFF.

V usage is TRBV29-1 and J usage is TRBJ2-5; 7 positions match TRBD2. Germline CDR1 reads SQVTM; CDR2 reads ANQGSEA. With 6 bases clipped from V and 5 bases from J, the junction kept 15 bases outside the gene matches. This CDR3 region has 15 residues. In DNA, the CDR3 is TGCAGCGTCAAAGGCGGACTAGTCGCTTATGAGACCCAGTACTTC. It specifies CSVKGGLVAYETQYF.

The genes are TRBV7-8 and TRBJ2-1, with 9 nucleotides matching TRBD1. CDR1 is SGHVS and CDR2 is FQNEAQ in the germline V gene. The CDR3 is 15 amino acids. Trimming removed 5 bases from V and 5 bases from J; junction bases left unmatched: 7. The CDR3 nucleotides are TGTGCCAGCAGCAGAGCCGGGACAGGGAACAATGAGCAGTTCTTC. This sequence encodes CASSRAGTGNNEQFF.

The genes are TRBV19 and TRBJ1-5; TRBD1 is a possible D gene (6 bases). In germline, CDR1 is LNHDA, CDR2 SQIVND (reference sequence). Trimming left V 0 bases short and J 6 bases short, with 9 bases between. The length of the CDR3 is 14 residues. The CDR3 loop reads CASSIDRGFQPQHF. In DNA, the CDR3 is TGTGCCAGTAGTATAGACAGGGGATTTCAGCCCCAGCATTTT.

Here the CDR3 DNA reads TGTGCCAGCAGCCCGAGAGGTAACTACGAGCAGTACTTC. This sequence encodes CASSPRGNYEQYF. V usage is TRBV6-1 and J usage is TRBJ2-7; D call uncertain. Germline V gene data show CDR1 as MNHNS and CDR2 as SASEGT. The germline V and J ends were trimmed by 6 bases and 3 bases, with 12 bases remaining between them. The CDR3 contains 13 residues.